Shown below are 21 T cell receptor beta chains from a single sample sequenced in a study of cytomegalovirus exposure and HLA in healthy donors. This PCR relied on a set of 60 Vbeta primers and 13 Jbeta primers. Clones were sequenced by immunoSEQ multiplex PCR, and TCRdb holds only the in-frame ones, with some missing. This sample has 63,000 or so clones, with around 73% found just once. Material: PBMCs. These receptors all come from a man aged 45-65 years in good health and CMV-seronegative.

This clone showed up many times. This chain links TRBV29-1 with TRBJ2-7, with D perhaps TRBD1 (6 bases). The CDR3 consists of 13 residues. Between the trimmed V and J ends, which lost 7 bases and 5 bases, there was a span of 18 bases. CDR1 and CDR2 from the germline V gene are SQVTM and ANQGSEA. CDR3 coding DNA: TGCAGCGCCTTGGACAGTCCCATCCACGAGCAGTACTTC. Encoded protein: CSALDSPIHEQYF.

The chain's CDR3 is CASSVGQSYGYTF. The CDR3 nucleotides read TGTGCCAGCAGCGTGGGACAGTCCTATGGCTACACCTTC. This rearrangement joins TRBV9 to TRBJ1-2; TRBD1 agrees at 7 bases. CDR1 SGDLS and CDR2 YYNGEE come from the germline V gene. This CDR3 contains 13 residues. The ends lost 2 bases at V and 4 bases at J; junction bases unmatched: 2.

The gene calls are TRBV6-5 and TRBJ2-7; 10 bases line up with TRBD2. The germline CDR1 and CDR2 sequences are MNHEY and SVGAGI. This CDR3 is built from 14 residues. V trimming: 6 bases; J trimming: 5 bases; junction bases outside the gene matches: 7. CDR3 sequence (DNA): TGTGCCAGCAGCGCGCTAGCGGGGGTTCACGAGCAGTACTTC. Residues: CASSALAGVHEQYF.

This rearrangement joins TRBV5-1 to TRBJ1-2; weak D call: TRBD1 (5 bases). Germline V gives CDR1 SGHRS, CDR2 YFSETQ. V shed 4 bases and J shed 5 bases, with 15 bases lying between them. This CDR3 has 14 residues. The CDR3 here is CASSHPGTSYGYTF. The CDR3 nucleotides read TGCGCCAGCAGCCATCCCGGGACTTCTTATGGCTACACCTTC.

J is TRBJ2-1 and V is TRBV9; weak D call: TRBD2 (5 bases). CDR3 size: 16 residues. Trimming pared 3 bases from V and 3 bases from J, leaving 16 bases between. Germline V gene data show CDR1 as SGDLS and CDR2 as YYNGEE. CDR3 DNA sequence: TGTGCCAGCAGCGCCTCCCGGGGAACAATCTACAATGAGCAGTTCTTC. It specifies CASSASRGTIYNEQFF.

About this clone itself: The identical CDR3 is also encoded by other nucleotide sequences in the sample. V usage is TRBV10-1 and J usage is TRBJ1-2; 9 bases align to TRBD1. The CDR3 loop spans 13 amino acids. With 2 bases clipped from V and 8 bases from J, the junction kept 3 bases outside the gene matches. The germline gives CDR1 WNHNN, CDR2 SYGVQD (reference sequence). Here the CDR3 reads CASSEGTGRGYTF. The CDR3 DNA follows: TGCGCCAGCAGTGAGGGGACAGGGCGCGGCTACACCTTC.

This sequence joins TRBV5-1 and TRBJ2-3, with 7 bases matching TRBD2. V lost 0 bases and J lost 2; bases outside the gene matches: 3. The CDR3 loop spans 15 amino acids. The germline V gene encodes CDR1 SGHRS and CDR2 YFSETQ. CDR3 sequence reads: CASSLALADTDTQYF. The DNA of the CDR3 is TGCGCCAGCAGCTTGGCTCTAGCGGACACAGATACGCAGTATTTT.

This chain links TRBV29-1 with TRBJ1-4; possibly TRBD1 for D (5 bases). The CDR3 runs to 12 residues. Between the trimmed V and J ends, which lost 8 bases and 5 bases, there was a span of 12 bases. CDR1 and CDR2 from the germline V gene are SQVTM and ANQGSEA. In DNA form, the CDR3 reads TGCAGCTCCCGGGGGTCCAATGAAAAACTGTTTTTT. It translates to CSSRGSNEKLFF.

V and J are TRBV7-9 and TRBJ1-1; the D gene is possibly TRBD1 (6 bases). V gave up 5 bases and J gave up 1 base, with 8 bases separating them. The CDR3 has 13 amino acids. CDR1 and CDR2 from the germline V gene are SEHNR and FQNEAQ (reference sequence). The CDR3 DNA reads as TGTGCCAGCAGCCGCAGGGGGAACACTGAAGCTTTCTTT. Encoded protein: CASSRRGNTEAFF.

V gene TRBV9 combines with J gene TRBJ2-2; D gene ambiguous. V gave up 4 bases and J gave up 2 bases, with 9 bases separating them. Germline V gives CDR1 SGDLS, CDR2 YYNGEE. The CDR3 is made up of 14 amino acids. The CDR3 protein is CASSPRINTGELFF. Written as DNA, the CDR3 is TGTGCCAGCAGCCCGCGGATCAACACCGGGGAGCTGTTTTTT. The complete variable domain, with remaining parts taken from reference TRBV9 and TRBJ2-2, reads DSGVTQTPKHLITATGQRVTLRCSPRSGDLSVYWYQQSLDQGLQFLIQYYNGEERAKGNILERFSAQQFPDLHSELNLSSLELGDSALYFCASSPRINTGELFFGEGSRLTVL.

The rearrangement uses TRBV9 and TRBJ1-2; D not resolved. V shed 0 bases and J shed 4 bases, with 10 bases lying between them. The germline V gene has CDR1 SGDLS and CDR2 YYNGEE. CDR3 length: 14 residues. The CDR3 region is CASSVASGLYGYTF. The CDR3 DNA sequence: TGTGCCAGCAGCGTAGCTTCAGGTCTCTATGGCTACACCTTC.

This chain joins TRBV6-1 and TRBJ2-2; D is perhaps TRBD1 (6 bases). V was shortened by 4 bases and J by 4 bases, with 22 bases between the two germline ends. CDR1 and CDR2 (germline): MNHNS, SASEGT. The CDR3 contains 18 residues. CDR3 DNA: TGTGCCAGCAGTGGGGTTTTTAGGACAGCCCTGGGCACCGGGGAGCTGTTTTTT. Its protein product is CASSGVFRTALGTGELFF.

For this clone: At one end, the junction sequence differs from germline, possibly due to a read error. This chain connects TRBV7-7 to TRBJ2-7; D is tentatively TRBD1 or TRBD2 (6 bases each). This CDR3 is built from 17 residues. Germline CDR1 reads SSHAT; CDR2 reads FNYEAQ (reference sequence). The CDR3 coding sequence is TGTGCTAGCAGCTTAGGGGGGCGAAGGCCCAGGGGCATAGAGCAGTACTTC. This codes for CASSLGGRRPRGIEQYF.

The chain joins TRBV14 to TRBJ1-2; D possibly corresponds to TRBD1 (6 bases). V lost 3 bases, J lost 4 bases, and 12 bases lay in between. The germline V gene has CDR1 SGHDN and CDR2 FVKESK. This CDR3 region has 14 residues. CDR3 protein: CASSQAGVPYGYTF. As DNA, the CDR3 is TGTGCCAGCAGCCAGGCAGGGGTTCCCTATGGCTACACCTTC.

The V gene is TRBV7-8, the J gene TRBJ2-3, with TRBD2 matching 8 bases. V trimming: 11 bases; J trimming: 4 bases; junction bases outside the gene matches: 8. Germline lookup yields CDR1 SGHVS and CDR2 FQNEAQ. CDR3 length: 13 amino acids. Here the CDR3 DNA reads TGTGCCTCCGCCGGGGGGGGAGCAGATACGCAGTATTTT. Amino acids: CASAGGGADTQYF.

J is TRBJ2-5 and V is TRBV11-3; 12 nucleotides align to TRBD2. The ends lost 5 bases at V and 5 bases at J; junction bases unmatched: 18. Per germline, CDR1 SGHNT and CDR2 YENEEA. The CDR3 sequence is 19 residues long. The CDR3 loop is CASSADPLTSGGQEETQYF. The CDR3 DNA follows: TGTGCCAGCAGCGCAGACCCTCTTACTAGCGGGGGGCAGGAGGAGACCCAGTACTTC.

In the case of this clone: In the same sample, other DNA sequences code for this CDR3. This chain joins TRBV30 and TRBJ2-7; tentatively, D is TRBD2 (6 bases). Germline V gene sequence: CDR1 GTSNPN, CDR2 SVGIG (reference sequence). The CDR3 totals 12 residues. The germline V and J ends were trimmed by 1 base and 3 bases, with 7 bases remaining between them. CDR3 sequence: CAWSGGDYEQYF. DNA for the CDR3: TGTGCCTGGAGTGGCGGGGACTACGAGCAGTACTTC.

V gene TRBV4-2 combines with J gene TRBJ1-2; D unclear. The CDR3 is made up of 13 amino acids. Germline assignment: CDR1 LGHNA and CDR2 YNFKEQ. Deletions cut 0 bases from V and 8 bases from J, with 10 bases between. CDR3 region: CASSQEYRVGYTF. The CDR3 DNA reads TGTGCCAGCAGCCAAGAGTACCGAGTAGGCTACACCTTC.

The rearrangement links TRBV12-5 to TRBJ1-1, with D hard to call. The germline V and J ends were trimmed by 6 bases and 5 bases, with 10 bases remaining between them. The CDR3 is 12 residues long. Germline loops: CDR1 LGHNT, CDR2 FRNRAP. CDR3 bases: TGTGCTAGTGGGACGGGTGGGACTGAAGCTTTCTTT. Protein product: CASGTGGTEAFF.

About this clone itself: At one of its ends the junction is not consistent with the germline gene, which may arise from a read error. The rearrangement uses TRBV7-9 and TRBJ1-2; TRBD1 matches at 7 bases. Germline V gene lookup returns CDR1 SEHNR and CDR2 FQNEAQ (reference sequence). The CDR3 length is 12 residues. The CDR3, as DNA: TGTTCCAGCACGAACTACAGGGGTGGCTACACCTTC. This encodes CSSTNYRGGYTF.

This clone appeared a few times. V and J are TRBV5-1 and TRBJ2-7; TRBD2 is a possible D gene (6 bases). The V gene's germline CDR1 is SGHRS and CDR2 YFSETQ. Trimming took off 4 bases at V and 8 bases at J, with 10 bases between the two ends. This CDR3 has 11 residues. The CDR3 nucleotides are TGCGCCAGCAGCGGAGGGAATCAGCAGTACTTC. It specifies CASSGGNQQYF.